This T cell receptor beta chain was observed in a study of blood T cell repertoires in COVID-19. About the research overall: Spain, Italy and the United States supplied samples that represented acute and convalescent COVID-19. T cells, B-cell-depleted T cells, or PBMCs supplied cDNA or gDNA.

How the authors handled the data: Amplifying reference gene primers gave estimates of nucleated cell counts. Libraries were prepared by immunoSEQ multiplex PCR; TCRdb keeps only in-frame clonotypes and omits some of them. V and J calls and clone size come straight from that table; D and trimming were deduced from the DNA. The repertoire includes 25,000 to 30,000 clones, over 75% of them detected once, and 4.5% to 7.5% sits in the top ten. Germline-derived CDR1 and CDR2 are SGHVS and FNYEAQ. This CDR3 is built from 15 residues. J gave up 4 bases and V 1 base, and 3 bases lay outside the gene matches. The source material was peripheral blood. This TCR derives from a human donor in a cohort sampled during active COVID-19. V and J are TRBV7-6 and TRBJ2-1, with TRBD2 identical over 8 bases. The CDR3 coding sequence is TGTGCCAGCAGCTTAGACCGGGGGGGTTACAATGAGCAGTTCTTC. Protein sequence: CASSLDRGGYNEQFF.